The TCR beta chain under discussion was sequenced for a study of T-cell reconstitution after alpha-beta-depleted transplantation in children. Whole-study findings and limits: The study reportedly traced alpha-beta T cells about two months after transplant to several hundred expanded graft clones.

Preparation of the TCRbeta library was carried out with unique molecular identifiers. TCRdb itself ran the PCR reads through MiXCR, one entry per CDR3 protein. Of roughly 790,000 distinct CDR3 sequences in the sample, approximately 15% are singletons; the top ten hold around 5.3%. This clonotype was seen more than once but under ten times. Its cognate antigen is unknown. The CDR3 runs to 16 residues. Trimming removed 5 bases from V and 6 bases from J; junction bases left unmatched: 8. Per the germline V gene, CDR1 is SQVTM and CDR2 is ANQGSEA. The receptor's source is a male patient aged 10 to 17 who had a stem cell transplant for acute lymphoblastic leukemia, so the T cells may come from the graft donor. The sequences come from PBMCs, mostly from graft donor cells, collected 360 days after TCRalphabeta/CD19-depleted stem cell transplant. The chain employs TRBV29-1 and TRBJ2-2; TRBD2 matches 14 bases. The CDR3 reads CSVLGLAGVVPGELFF. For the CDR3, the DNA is TGCAGCGTTTTGGGACTAGCGGGAGTAGTACCCGGGGAGCTGTTTTTT.